This T cell receptor beta chain was retrieved from a study of radiation and T cells in renal cell carcinoma. Overall study: Nephrectomy followed 15 Gy stereotactic body radiation by 4 weeks. Findings and limits, study-wide: In blood, top tumor clones expanded by 2 weeks, shrinking by 4.

Time point denoted: blood 2 weeks post-SBRT. Treatment meaning: 15 Gy SBRT to primary tumor, nephrectomy 4 weeks later. The table lists this clone with a few counts. Antigen: not known. The CDR3 extends over 15 amino acids. V was pared by 2 bases and J by 8 bases, with 5 bases of the junction left unmatched. Germline V CDR1 and CDR2: GTSNPN, SVGIG (reference sequence). Libraries were prepared by immunoSEQ multiplex PCR; TCRdb keeps only in-frame clonotypes and omits some of them. This table holds roughly 120,000 clones, 75% to 85% found once. The source was blood, collected from a patient whose treatment included radiotherapy and nephrectomy. The TCR was taken from a woman aged 55-69 years with renal cell carcinoma. V and J are TRBV30 and TRBJ1-6; the match to TRBD1 covers 11 bases. The CDR3 DNA reads as TGTGCCTGGAGTCGGGGACAGGGGGATCATTCACCCCTCCACTTT. It specifies CAWSRGQGDHSPLHF.